What follows is one TCR beta chain and its context. The data originate from a study of technical replicates of blood from a few donors. The table came from immunoSEQ multiplex PCR; TCRdb's copy has only in-frame clones and leaves some out. This table has tens of thousands of clones, 96% appearing once. V lost 3 bases to trimming and J lost 4 bases, with 12 bases between them. Germline V gives CDR1 SGHNT, CDR2 YENEEA. The CDR3 contains 14 residues. Sequenced material: T cells isolated from PBMCs. The sequence was obtained from a human donor in good health. The chain carries TRBV11-3 and TRBJ2-5, with D tentatively TRBD2 (6 bases). The DNA of the CDR3 is TGTGCCAGCAGCTTTGGAGGGTGGCGAGAGACCCAGTACTTC. Amino acid sequence: CASSFGGWRETQYF. Filled out from reference TRBV11-3 and TRBJ2-5, the complete variable domain reads EAGVVQSPRYKIIEKKQPVAFWCNPISGHNTLYWYLQNLGQGPELLIRYENEEAVDDSQLPKDRFSAERLKGVDSTLKIQPAELGDSAVYLCASSFGGWRETQYFGPGTRLLVL.